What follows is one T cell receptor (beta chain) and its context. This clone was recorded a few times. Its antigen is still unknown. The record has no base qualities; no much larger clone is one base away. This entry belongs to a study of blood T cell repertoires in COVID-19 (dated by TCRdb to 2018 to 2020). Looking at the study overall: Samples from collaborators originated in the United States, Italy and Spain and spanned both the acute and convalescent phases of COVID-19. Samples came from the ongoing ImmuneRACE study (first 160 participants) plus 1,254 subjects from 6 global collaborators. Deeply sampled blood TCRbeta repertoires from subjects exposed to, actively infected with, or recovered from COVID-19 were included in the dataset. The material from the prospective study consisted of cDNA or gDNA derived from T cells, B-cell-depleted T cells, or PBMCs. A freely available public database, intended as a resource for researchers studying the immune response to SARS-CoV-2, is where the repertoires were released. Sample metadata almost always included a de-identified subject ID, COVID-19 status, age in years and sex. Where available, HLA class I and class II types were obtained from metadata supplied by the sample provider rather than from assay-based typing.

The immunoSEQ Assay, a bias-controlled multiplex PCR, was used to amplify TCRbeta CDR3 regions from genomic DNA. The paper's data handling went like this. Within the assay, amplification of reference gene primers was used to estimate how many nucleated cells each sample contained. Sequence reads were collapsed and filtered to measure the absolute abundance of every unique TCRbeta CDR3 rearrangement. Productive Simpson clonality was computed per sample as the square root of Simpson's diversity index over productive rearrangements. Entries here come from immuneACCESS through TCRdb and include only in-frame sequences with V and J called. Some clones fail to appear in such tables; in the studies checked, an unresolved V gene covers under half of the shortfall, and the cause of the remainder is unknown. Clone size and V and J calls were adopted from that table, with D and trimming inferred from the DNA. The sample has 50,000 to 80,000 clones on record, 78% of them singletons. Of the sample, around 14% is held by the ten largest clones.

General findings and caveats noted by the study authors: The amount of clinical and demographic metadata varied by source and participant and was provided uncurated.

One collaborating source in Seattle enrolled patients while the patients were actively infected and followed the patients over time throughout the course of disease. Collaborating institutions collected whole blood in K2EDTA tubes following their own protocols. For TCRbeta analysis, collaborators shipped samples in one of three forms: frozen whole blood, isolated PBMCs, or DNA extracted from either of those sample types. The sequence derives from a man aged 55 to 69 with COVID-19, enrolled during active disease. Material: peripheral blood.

The nucleotide sequence is TGTGCCAGCAGCTCAGAACAGGGGAACTATGGCTACACCTTC. This translates into CASSSEQGNYGYTF. The chain employs TRBV13 and TRBJ1-2; 7 bases in between match TRBD1. Taken from the germline V gene (reference sequence), the CDR1 and CDR2 loops are PRHDT and FYEKMQ. V ends up 4 bases short and J 2 bases short, with an unmatched junction base count of 4. From the cysteine up to the phenylalanine, the CDR3 has a length of 14 residues. Only the CDR3 DNA stays, 42 bases, in frame from base 1.